The rows below give T cell receptor beta chains drawn from one sample of a study of blood T cell repertoires in COVID-19. Clones were sequenced by immunoSEQ multiplex PCR, and TCRdb holds only the in-frame ones, with some missing. The sample lists fewer than 250,000 clones, around four fifths occurring once. Sequenced sample: peripheral blood. The receptor source for this set is a woman aged 65 to 85 with active or convalescent COVID-19. Each CDR3 is given with its conserved first and last residue. Each record gives: V gene, clone size, J gene, CDR3 length, D gene, CDR3 DNA, CDR3 protein. The D gene is left open where the match is weak. The listing skips clone size in some rows; elsewhere it reads once, few, many or a size class.

>TRBV12-3/TRBV12-4|NA|TRBJ1-1|12|NA
TGTGCCAGCAGTTTAGCCGGGACAGAAGCTTTCTTT
CASSLAGTEAFF
>TRBV19|once|TRBJ1-1|12|NA
TGTGCCAGTAGTATCTCGTACAGAGAAGCTTTCTTT
CASSISYREAFF
>TRBV18|NA|TRBJ1-1|17|TRBD1
TGTGCCAGCTCAGTACTCCCCCCGGGACAGGGGAACACTGAAGCTTTCTTT
CASSVLPPGQGNTEAFF
>TRBV11-2|NA|TRBJ2-3|15|TRBD2
TGTGCCAGCAGATTAGTAGCGGGAGTCGGGGATACGCAGTATTTT
CASRLVAGVGDTQYF
>TRBV5-1|NA|TRBJ1-1|14|NA
TGCGCCAGCAAAACCGGACAGCTGAACACTGAAGCTTTCTTT
CASKTGQLNTEAFF
>TRBV18|NA|TRBJ2-7|21|TRBD2
TGTGCCAGCTCACCTACCGGGACAGGCAGTGGGACTAGCGGGAGGACTTCGGTGCAGTACTTC
CASSPTGTGSGTSGRTSVQYF
>TRBV7-9|NA|TRBJ2-1|18|TRBD2
TGTGCCAGCAGCTCCCGGACTAGCGGGAGGGGAGCTAACAATGAGCAGTTCTTC
CASSSRTSGRGANNEQFF
>TRBV5-1|NA|TRBJ2-3|17|TRBD2
TGCGCCAGCAGCTCCCACCCCACTAGCGGGGGCACAGATACGCAGTATTTT
CASSSHPTSGGTDTQYF
>TRBV5-1|NA|TRBJ2-2|16|TRBD1
TGCGCCAGCAGCCCTGGGACAGGGGTAAACACCGGGGAGCTGTTTTTT
CASSPGTGVNTGELFF
>TRBV2|NA|TRBJ1-3|17|NA
TGTGCCAGCAGTGAAGCGCTTCGAACAGGGTATGGAAACACCATATATTTT
CASSEALRTGYGNTIYF
>TRBV28|NA|TRBJ1-2|16|TRBD1
TGTGCCAGCAGTCCCCTCGGGACAGGGAACCCGTATGGCTACACCTTC
CASSPLGTGNPYGYTF
>TRBV5-1|NA|TRBJ2-3|17|NA
TGCGCCAGCAGCTTCGGTTCCTCCGAGCCTAGCACAGATACGCAGTATTTT
CASSFGSSEPSTDTQYF
>TRBV5-1|NA|TRBJ2-7|14|TRBD1
TGCGCCAGCAGCCGCAGGACAGGGACGTACGAGCAGTACTTC
CASSRRTGTYEQYF
>TRBV29-1|NA|TRBJ2-3|15|TRBD2
TGCAGCGTTGAGTTACTAGCGGGAGTCAGCGATACGCAGTATTTT
CSVELLAGVSDTQYF
>TRBV6-5|NA|TRBJ2-1|11|NA
TGTGCCAGCAGTTATATGAATGAGCAGTTCTTC
CASSYMNEQFF
>TRBV2|NA|TRBJ1-6|16|NA
TGTGCCAGCAGTTCAGAACAGGGCCTCTATAATTCACCCCTCCACTTT
CASSSEQGLYNSPLHF
>TRBV7-9|once|TRBJ2-5|15|NA
TGTGCCAGCAGCTTAGATGGGGGCCCCCAAGAGACCCAGTACTTC
CASSLDGGPQETQYF
>TRBV6-5|NA|TRBJ1-5|15|NA
TGTGCCAGCAGGGCCGGGACTGCAGTAGGCCAGCCCCAGCATTTT
CASRAGTAVGQPQHF
>TRBV2|NA|TRBJ2-7|13|TRBD2
TGTGCCAGCAGTATACTAGCGGGTTACGAGCAGTACTTC
CASSILAGYEQYF
>TRBV7-9|NA|TRBJ1-2|12|NA
TGTGCCAGCAGCACAGCTAACTATGGCTACACCTTC
CASSTANYGYTF
>TRBV6-1|NA|TRBJ2-7|15|TRBD1
TGTGCCAGCAGTGAAGGAGGGGGCCCCTCCTACGAGCAGTACTTC
CASSEGGGPSYEQYF
>TRBV27|NA|TRBJ2-7|15|TRBD1
TGTGCCAGCAGTCTCTCCATGGGACAGGGTTACGAGCAGTACTTC
CASSLSMGQGYEQYF